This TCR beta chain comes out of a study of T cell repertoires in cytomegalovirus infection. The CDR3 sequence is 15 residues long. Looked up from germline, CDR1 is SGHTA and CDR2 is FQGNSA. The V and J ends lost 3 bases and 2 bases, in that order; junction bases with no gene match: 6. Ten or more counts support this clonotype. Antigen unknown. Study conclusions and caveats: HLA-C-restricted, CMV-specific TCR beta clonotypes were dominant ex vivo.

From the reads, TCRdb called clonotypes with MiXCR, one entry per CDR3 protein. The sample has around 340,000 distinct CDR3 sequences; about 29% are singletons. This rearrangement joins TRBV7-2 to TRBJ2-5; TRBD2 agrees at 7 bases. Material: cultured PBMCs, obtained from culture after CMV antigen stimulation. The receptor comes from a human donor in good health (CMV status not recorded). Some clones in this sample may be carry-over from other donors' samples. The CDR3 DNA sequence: TGTGCCAGCAGCTTTATGCCTAGCGGTCAAGAGACCCAGTACTTC. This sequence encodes CASSFMPSGQETQYF.